A single sample is the source of the 14 T cell receptor beta chains below, sequenced in a study of shared T cell receptors in the human thymus. The repertoire was sequenced with immunoSEQ multiplex PCR; TCRdb's copy has only in-frame clones and lacks some. This table has roughly 710,000 clones, 80% to 90% appearing once. This same sample was also part of a study on human thymus T cells.

The sequencing sample was made of thymocytes. These TCRs come from a girl less than two years old with a congenital heart defect.

The V and J genes are TRBV2 and TRBJ1-4, with 8 bases that match TRBD1. This CDR3 has 15 residues. V lost 8 bases, J lost 4 bases, and 9 bases stayed unmatched. The germline V gene encodes CDR1 SNHLY and CDR2 FYNNEI. The CDR3 DNA reads as TGTGCCAGCCAACCGGTAGGACAGGGTAATGAAAAACTGTTTTTT. It translates to CASQPVGQGNEKLFF.

The V call is TRBV9, the J call TRBJ2-3; D call uncertain. Trimming stripped 4 bases from V and 0 bases from J, with 18 bases between. CDR3 length: 17 residues. Germline V gene lookup returns CDR1 SGDLS and CDR2 YYNGEE. Here the CDR3 DNA reads TGTGCCAGCAGCACCCAACCCCCCACTGCTAGCACAGATACGCAGTATTTT. Its translation: CASSTQPPTASTDTQYF.

The chain couples TRBV4-1 to TRBJ1-2; TRBD1 matches at 7 bases. Germline CDR1 reads MGHRA; CDR2 reads YSYEKL. Unmatched junction bases numbered 4, after V lost 0 bases and J lost 0 bases. The CDR3 has 16 amino acids. CDR3 protein: CASSQDTTGPNYGYTF. The CDR3, as DNA: TGCGCCAGCAGCCAAGATACGACAGGGCCTAACTATGGCTACACCTTC.

The J gene is TRBJ1-2, the V gene TRBV28; D is possibly TRBD1 (6 bases). The CDR3 has 14 residues. In germline, CDR1 is MDHEN, CDR2 SYDVKM. Trimming pared 5 bases from V and 4 bases from J, leaving 14 bases between. CDR3 coding DNA: TGTGCCAGCAGTATACAGGGTTCTTCCTATGGCTACACCTTC. Encoded protein: CASSIQGSSYGYTF.

The V call is TRBV12-5, the J call TRBJ1-4; no reliable D call. The length of the CDR3 is 19 residues. Looked up from germline, CDR1 is LGHNT and CDR2 is FRNRAP. V was shortened by 6 bases and J by 0 bases, with 23 bases between the two germline ends. This CDR3 is CASGKTAGNIWTTNEKLFF. CDR3 sequence (DNA): TGTGCTAGTGGAAAAACCGCGGGGAACATATGGACAACTAATGAAAAACTGTTTTTT.

The V call is TRBV14, the J call TRBJ1-1, with D tentatively TRBD1 (5 bases). Germline V lookup: CDR1 SGHDN, CDR2 FVKESK. The ends were cut back, 5 bases at V and 6 bases at J, with 10 bases in the middle. The length of the CDR3 is 12 residues. The CDR3 DNA follows: TGTGCCAGCAGCTCCTGGACATCTGAAGCTTTCTTT. It translates to CASSSWTSEAFF.

The V call is TRBV5-6, the J call TRBJ2-7, with 7 bases that match TRBD1. The CDR3 loop spans 17 amino acids. Per germline, CDR1 SGHDT and CDR2 YYEEEE. The V and J ends lost 3 bases and 3 bases, in that order; junction bases with no gene match: 15. CDR3 coding DNA: TGTGCCAGCAGCTGGACTTGGACAGGTGAGAAAAACTACGAGCAGTACTTC. This gives the protein CASSWTWTGEKNYEQYF.

This rearrangement joins TRBV11-2 to TRBJ2-3, with TRBD1 identical over 7 bases. The CDR3 has 18 residues. V was pared by 3 bases and J by 6 bases, with 18 bases of the junction left unmatched. Germline CDR1 SGHAT, CDR2 FQNNGV. The CDR3 region has the DNA TGTGCCAGCAGCTTGCTGAACATAGACAGGGAGCCTCAGGATACGCAGTATTTT. This sequence encodes CASSLLNIDREPQDTQYF.

V usage is TRBV11-2 and J usage is TRBJ1-5; TRBD1 might be the D (5 bases). There are 19 residues in the CDR3. CDR1 is SGHAT, CDR2 FQNNGV, per germline. Trimming removed 3 bases from V and 0 bases from J, with 21 bases in between. As DNA, the CDR3 is TGTGCCAGCAGCTTTCGCGAGGGACGCCGGGGGGATAGCAATCAGCCCCAGCATTTT. Amino acid sequence: CASSFREGRRGDSNQPQHF.

The sample holds one count of this clone. V is TRBV27 and J is TRBJ1-1; 7 bases are shared with TRBD1. The CDR3 has 15 residues. CDR1 is MNHEY, CDR2 SMNVEV, per germline (reference sequence). The V segment lost 5 bases and the J segment 1 base; nucleotides outside the gene matches: 7. The CDR3 is CASSKTGEENTEAFF. DNA for the CDR3: TGTGCCAGCAGTAAAACAGGGGAGGAGAACACTGAAGCTTTCTTT.

The rearrangement uses TRBV11-2 and TRBJ2-7, with 9 bases identical to TRBD2. The V and J ends lost 5 bases and 0 bases, in that order; junction bases with no gene match: 8. CDR1 SGHAT and CDR2 FQNNGV come from the germline V gene. The CDR3 is 16 residues long. Here the CDR3 reads CASSPRGGLSSYEQYF. CDR3 DNA: TGTGCCAGCAGCCCGCGGGGGGGTCTTAGCTCCTACGAGCAGTACTTC.

This clone was observed a single time. The chain has TRBV6-4 and TRBJ1-2; D unclear. The V end lost 2 bases, the J end lost 4 bases, and 17 bases lay between the germline ends. There are 16 residues in the CDR3. Germline V gene sequence: CDR1 MRHNA, CDR2 SNTAGT. The CDR3 sequence: CASSDHPTQAPYGYTF. The CDR3 DNA sequence: TGTGCCAGCAGTGACCACCCCACGCAAGCCCCCTATGGCTACACCTTC.

The chain employs TRBV6-5 and TRBJ2-2, with 7 bases identical to TRBD1. The CDR3 contains 15 residues. Germline V CDR1 and CDR2: MNHEY, SVGAGI. V was pared by 4 bases and J by 7 bases, with 9 bases of the junction left unmatched. The CDR3 DNA sequence: TGTGCCAGCAGTTCCGGGACAGCCAATGACGGGGAGCTGTTTTTT. Translating gives CASSSGTANDGELFF.

The chain uses TRBV5-4 and TRBJ2-3; D uncertain. Germline V gives CDR1 SGHNT, CDR2 YYREEE (reference sequence). V was shortened by 0 bases and J by 0 bases, with 20 bases between the two germline ends. The length of the CDR3 is 19 residues. The CDR3 loop is CASSLAGGYHNPSTDTQYF. DNA of the CDR3: TGTGCCAGCAGCTTGGCTGGCGGATATCACAACCCTAGCACAGATACGCAGTATTTT.